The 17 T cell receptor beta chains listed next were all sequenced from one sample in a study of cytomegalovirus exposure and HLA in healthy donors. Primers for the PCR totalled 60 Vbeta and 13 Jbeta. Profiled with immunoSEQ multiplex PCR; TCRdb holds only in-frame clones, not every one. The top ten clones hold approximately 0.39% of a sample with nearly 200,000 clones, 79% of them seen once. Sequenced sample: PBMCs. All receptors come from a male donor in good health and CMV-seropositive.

The CDR3 loop reads CASSPSGLTDTQYF. CDR3 sequence (DNA): TGTGCCAGTAGCCCTAGCGGACTCACAGATACGCAGTATTTT. J is TRBJ2-3 and V is TRBV19, with TRBD2 matching over 7 bases. CDR3 size: 14 residues. Germline V CDR1 and CDR2: LNHDA, SQIVND (reference sequence). The V segment lost 6 bases and the J segment 2 bases; nucleotides outside the gene matches: 5.

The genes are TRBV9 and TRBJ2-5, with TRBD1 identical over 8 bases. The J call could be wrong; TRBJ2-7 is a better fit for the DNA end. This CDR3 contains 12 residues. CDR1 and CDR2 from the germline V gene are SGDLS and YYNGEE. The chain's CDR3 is CASSKDRGEQYF. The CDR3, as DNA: TGTGCCAGCAGTAAAGACAGGGGCGAGCAGTACTTC.

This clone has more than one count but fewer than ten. The CDR3 sequence is CASSPQTGLNSGNTIYF. For the CDR3, the DNA is TGTGCCAGCTCACCTCAAACAGGCCTGAACTCTGGAAACACCATATATTTT. The chain combines TRBV18 with TRBJ1-3; possibly TRBD1 for D (5 bases). V was trimmed by 3 bases and J by 0 bases, leaving 15 bases between them. CDR3 length: 17 residues. The germline CDR1 and CDR2 sequences are KGHSH and LQKENI.

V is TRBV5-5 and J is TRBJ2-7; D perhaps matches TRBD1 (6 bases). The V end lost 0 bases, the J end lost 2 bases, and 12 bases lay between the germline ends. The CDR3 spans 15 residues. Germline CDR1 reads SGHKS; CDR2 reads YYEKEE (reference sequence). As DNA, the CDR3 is TGTGCCAGCAGCTTGGCCTCAGACAGGACCTACGAGCAGTACTTC. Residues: CASSLASDRTYEQYF.

Here the CDR3 reads CASSSGLEELFF. The CDR3 DNA is TGTGCCAGCAGCTCGGGACTGGAGGAGCTGTTTTTT. The chain carries TRBV7-2 and TRBJ2-2, with D possibly being TRBD2 (6 bases). Per germline, CDR1 SGHTA and CDR2 FQGNSA. Trimming shortened V by 4 bases and J by 10 bases, and 10 bases separated the two germline ends. This CDR3 spans 12 amino acids.

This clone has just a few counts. CDR3: CAWSPRGNTEAFF. The CDR3 bases are TGTGCCTGGTCTCCCAGGGGAAACACTGAAGCTTTCTTT. V is TRBV30 and J is TRBJ1-1, with a weak D call TRBD1 (6 bases). The CDR3 is 13 residues long. Trimming shortened V by 5 bases and J by 2 bases, and 12 bases separated the two germline ends. The germline V gene encodes CDR1 GTSNPN and CDR2 SVGIG (reference sequence).

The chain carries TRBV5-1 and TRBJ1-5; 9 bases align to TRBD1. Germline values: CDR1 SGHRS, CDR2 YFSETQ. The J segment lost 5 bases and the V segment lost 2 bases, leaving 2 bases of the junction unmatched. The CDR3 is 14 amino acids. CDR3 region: CASSLGTGYQPQHF. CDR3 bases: TGCGCCAGCAGCTTAGGGACAGGGTATCAGCCCCAGCATTTT.

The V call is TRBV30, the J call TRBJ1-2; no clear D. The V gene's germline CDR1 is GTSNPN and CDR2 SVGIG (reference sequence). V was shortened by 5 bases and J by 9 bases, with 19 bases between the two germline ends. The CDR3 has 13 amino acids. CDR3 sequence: CAWRGTAEVSYTF. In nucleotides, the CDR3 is TGTGCCTGGCGGGGAACGGCCGAGGTGAGCTACACCTTC.

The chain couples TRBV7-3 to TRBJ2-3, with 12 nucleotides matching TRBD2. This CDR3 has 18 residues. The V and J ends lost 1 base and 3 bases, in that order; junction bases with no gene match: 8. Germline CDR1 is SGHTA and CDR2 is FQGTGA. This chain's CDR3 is CASSLRASGGAWTDTQYF. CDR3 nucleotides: TGTGCCAGCAGCTTAAGGGCTAGCGGGGGGGCTTGGACAGATACGCAGTATTTT.

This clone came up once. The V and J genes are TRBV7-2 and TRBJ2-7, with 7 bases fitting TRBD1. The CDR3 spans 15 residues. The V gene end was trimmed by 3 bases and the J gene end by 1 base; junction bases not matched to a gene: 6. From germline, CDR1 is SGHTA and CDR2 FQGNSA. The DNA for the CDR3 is TGTGCCAGCAGCTTTTCACCGGGACAGTCCTACGAGCAGTACTTC. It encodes CASSFSPGQSYEQYF. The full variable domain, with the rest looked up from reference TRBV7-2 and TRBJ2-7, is GAGVSQSPSNKVTEKGKDVELRCDPISGHTALYWYRQSLGQGLEFLIYFQGNSAPDKSGLPSDRFSAERTGGSVSTLTIQRTQQEDSAVYLCASSFSPGQSYEQYFGPGTRLTVT.

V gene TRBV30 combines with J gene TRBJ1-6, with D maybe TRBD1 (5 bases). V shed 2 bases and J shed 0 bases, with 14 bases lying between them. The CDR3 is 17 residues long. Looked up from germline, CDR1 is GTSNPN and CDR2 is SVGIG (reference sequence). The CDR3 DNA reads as TGTGCCTGGAGTTCGAGCAGGGCGAGCTCCTATAATTCACCCCTCCACTTT. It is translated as CAWSSSRASSYNSPLHF. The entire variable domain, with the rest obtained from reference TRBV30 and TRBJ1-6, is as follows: SQTIHQWPATLVQPVGSPLSLECTVEGTSNPNLYWYRQAAGRGLQLLFYSVGIGQISSEVPQNLSASRPQDRQFILSSKKLLLSDSGFYLCAWSSSRASSYNSPLHFGNGTRLTVT.

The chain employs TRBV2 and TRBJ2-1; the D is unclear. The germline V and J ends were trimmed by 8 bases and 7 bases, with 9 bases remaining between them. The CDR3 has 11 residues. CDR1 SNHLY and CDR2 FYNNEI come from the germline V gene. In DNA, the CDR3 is TGTGCCAGCCGTCTCCTGAATGAGCAGTTCTTC. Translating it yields CASRLLNEQFF. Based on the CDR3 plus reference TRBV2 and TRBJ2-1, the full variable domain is EPEVTQTPSHQVTQMGQEVILRCVPISNHLYFYWYRQILGQKVEFLVSFYNNEISEKSEIFDDQFSVERPDGSNFTLKIRSTKLEDSAMYFCASRLLNEQFFGPGTRLTVL.

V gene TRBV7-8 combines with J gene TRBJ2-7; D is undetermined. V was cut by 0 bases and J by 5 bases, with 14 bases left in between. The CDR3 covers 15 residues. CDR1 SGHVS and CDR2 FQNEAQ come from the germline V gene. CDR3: CASSLARVSIDEQYF. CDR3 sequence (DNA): TGTGCCAGCAGCTTAGCCCGGGTATCAATCGACGAGCAGTACTTC.

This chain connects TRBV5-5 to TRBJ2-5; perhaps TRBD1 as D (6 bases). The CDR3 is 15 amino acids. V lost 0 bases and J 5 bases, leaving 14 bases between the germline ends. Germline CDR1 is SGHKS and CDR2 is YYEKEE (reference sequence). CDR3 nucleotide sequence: TGTGCCAGCAGCTTGGCCAGGGGCTATCGGGAGACCCAGTACTTC. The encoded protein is CASSLARGYRETQYF.

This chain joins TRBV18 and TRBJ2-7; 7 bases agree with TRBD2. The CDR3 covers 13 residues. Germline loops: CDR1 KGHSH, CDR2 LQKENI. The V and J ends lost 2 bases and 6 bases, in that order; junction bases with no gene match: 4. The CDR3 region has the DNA TGTGCCAGCTCACCAGCAGCGGGACGCGAGCAGTACTTC. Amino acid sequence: CASSPAAGREQYF. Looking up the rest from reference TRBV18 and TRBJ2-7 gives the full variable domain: NAGVMQNPRHLVRRRGQEARLRCSPMKGHSHVYWYRQLPEEGLKFMVYLQKENIIDESGMPKERFSAEFPKEGPSILRIQQVVRGDSAAYFCASSPAAGREQYFGPGTRLTVT.

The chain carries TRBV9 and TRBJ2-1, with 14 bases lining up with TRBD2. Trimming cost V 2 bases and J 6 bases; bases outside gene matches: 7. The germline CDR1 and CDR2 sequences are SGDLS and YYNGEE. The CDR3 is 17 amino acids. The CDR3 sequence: CASSVLAGTSGSNEQFF. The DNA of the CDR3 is TGTGCCAGCAGCGTCCTTGCCGGGACTAGCGGGAGCAATGAGCAGTTCTTC.

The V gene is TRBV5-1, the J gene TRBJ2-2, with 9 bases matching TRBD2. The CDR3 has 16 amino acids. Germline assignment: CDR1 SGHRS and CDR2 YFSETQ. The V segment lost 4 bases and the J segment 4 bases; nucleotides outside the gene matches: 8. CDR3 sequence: CASSPAFSGSTGELFF. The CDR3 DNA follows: TGCGCCAGCAGCCCCGCATTTAGCGGGAGCACCGGGGAGCTGTTTTTT.